The sample holds a few counts of the clone carrying this T cell receptor beta chain. Trimming shortened V by 5 bases and J by 9 bases, and 20 bases separated the two germline ends. This CDR3 spans 14 amino acids. Germline V lookup: CDR1 SGHNT, CDR2 YENEEA. Assay used: immunoSEQ multiplex PCR; TCRdb lists only in-frame clones, some missing. The sample comprises about 2,300 clones, almost 40% of which are singletons, and under 14% rests with the top ten. This entry comes from a study of T cells in localized non-small cell lung cancer. The rearrangement links TRBV11-3 to TRBJ2-7; D is ambiguous. This TCR came from an older male donor with stage II squamous cell lung carcinoma. The specimen was lung tumor tissue, collected before any cancer treatment. In nucleotides, the CDR3 is TGTGCCAGCAGCCCCTCTAATATCTTGCGAGGGCAGTACTTC. It yields the protein CASSPSNILRGQYF. The variable domain in full, with the rest retrieved from reference TRBV11-3 and TRBJ2-7, is EAGVVQSPRYKIIEKKQPVAFWCNPISGHNTLYWYLQNLGQGPELLIRYENEEAVDDSQLPKDRFSAERLKGVDSTLKIQPAELGDSAVYLCASSPSNILRGQYFGPGTRLTVT.